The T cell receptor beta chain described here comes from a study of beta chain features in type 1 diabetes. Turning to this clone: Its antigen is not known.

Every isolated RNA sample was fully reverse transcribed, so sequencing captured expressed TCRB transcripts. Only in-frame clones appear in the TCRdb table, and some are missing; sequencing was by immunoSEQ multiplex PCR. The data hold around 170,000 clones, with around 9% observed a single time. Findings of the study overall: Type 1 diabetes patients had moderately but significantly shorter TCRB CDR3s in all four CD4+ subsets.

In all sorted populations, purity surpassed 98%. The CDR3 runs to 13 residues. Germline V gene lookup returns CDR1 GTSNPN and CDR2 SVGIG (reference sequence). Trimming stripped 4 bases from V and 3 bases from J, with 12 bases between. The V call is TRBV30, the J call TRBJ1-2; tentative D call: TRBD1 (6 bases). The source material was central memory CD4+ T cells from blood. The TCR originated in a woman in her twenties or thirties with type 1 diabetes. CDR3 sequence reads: CAWTLQGHYGYTF. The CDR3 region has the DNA TGTGCCTGGACCTTGCAGGGGCACTATGGCTACACCTTC.